This T cell receptor beta chain is drawn from a study of cytomegalovirus exposure and HLA in healthy donors. PCR was performed using 60 Vbeta and 13 Jbeta primers. TCRdb's table, derived via immunoSEQ multiplex PCR, lists solely in-frame clones and lacks some. The table has about 120,000 clones, roughly 80% seen once. Germline assignment: CDR1 SGHNT and CDR2 YYREEE (reference sequence). J lost 6 bases, V lost 4 bases, and 10 bases had no gene match. CDR3 length: 16 residues. To note about this clone: Its antigen is undetermined.

The study, taken as a whole, reports: Overall, approximately 150 TCR beta chains were annotated as cytomegalovirus-associated.

The sequencing sample was made of PBMCs. The rearrangement uses TRBV5-4 and TRBJ2-2; 9 nucleotides align to TRBD2. This TCR derives from a man in his fifties in good health and CMV-seronegative. The CDR3 sequence is CASSGAAGGIPGELFF. For the CDR3, the DNA is TGTGCCAGCAGCGGGGCGGCGGGAGGGATTCCCGGGGAGCTGTTTTTT.